The next 22 T cell receptor beta chains were all read from a single sample in a study of cytomegalovirus exposure and HLA in healthy donors (dated by TCRdb to between 2016 and 2019). To prepare the library, the immunoSEQ multiplex PCR assay was applied. For the multiplex PCR, a mixture combining 60 forward primers for TCR Vbeta segments and 13 reverse primers for TCR Jbeta segments was used. Held by TCRdb, this immuneACCESS table contains in-frame sequences only and omits some clones. Under half of the omission traces to an unresolved V gene where checked; the cause of the rest is unknown. The sample data list approximately 130,000 clones, and around 77% of these were observed just once. Jointly, the top ten make up roughly 1.2% of the sample. Sequenced sample: PBMCs. These receptors were obtained from a man aged 50 or older in good health and CMV-seronegative.

This clone turned up a few times. The chain couples TRBV28 to TRBJ1-1; 7 bases are shared with TRBD1. The V gene end was trimmed by 6 bases and the J gene end by 0 bases; junction bases not matched to a gene: 4. Germline V lookup: CDR1 MDHEN, CDR2 SYDVKM. The CDR3 length is 14 residues. The CDR3, as DNA: TGTGCCAGCAGGAAGGGGGCTCTGAACACTGAAGCTTTCTTT. Protein product: CASRKGALNTEAFF. Full variable domain (remainder filled in from reference TRBV28 and TRBJ1-1): DVKVTQSSRYLVKRTGEKVFLECVQDMDHENMFWYRQDPGLGLRLIYFSYDVKMKEKGDIPEGYSVSREKKERFSLILESASTNQTSMYLCASRKGALNTEAFFGQGTRLTVV.

This clone occurred a few times. V gene TRBV7-3 combines with J gene TRBJ2-2; a weak D match, TRBD1 (5 bases). Trimming shortened V by 5 bases and J by 6 bases, and 16 bases separated the two germline ends. The CDR3 extends over 15 amino acids. The germline V gene encodes CDR1 SGHTA and CDR2 FQGTGA. The CDR3 DNA sequence: TGTGCCAGCAGCCACCGCCAGGGTGTCTCCGGGGAGCTGTTTTTT. Translated, it gives CASSHRQGVSGELFF.

The V gene is TRBV5-4, the J gene TRBJ2-7; the D gene is possibly TRBD1 (5 bases). Germline V gene sequence: CDR1 SGHNT, CDR2 YYREEE (reference sequence). There are 15 residues in the CDR3. Trimming left V 1 base short and J 7 bases short, with 18 bases between. The CDR3 spells CASSLRSRAPDEQYF. CDR3 bases: TGTGCCAGCAGCTTGCGATCCAGGGCCCCAGATGAGCAGTACTTC.

This chain joins TRBV6-5 and TRBJ1-2; TRBD1 matches 8 bases. V lost 8 bases and J lost 2; bases outside the gene matches: 10. CDR3 length: 15 amino acids. Per the germline V gene, CDR1 is MNHEY and CDR2 is SVGAGI. CDR3 amino acids: CASGQGAPLNYGYTF. CDR3 nucleotide sequence: TGTGCCAGCGGACAGGGTGCCCCACTAAACTATGGCTACACCTTC.

The chain joins TRBV2 to TRBJ2-2, with TRBD1 matching over 7 bases. In germline, CDR1 is SNHLY, CDR2 FYNNEI. The CDR3 totals 15 residues. The trim removed 3 bases at V and 5 bases at J, leaving 6 bases unmatched. The CDR3 DNA follows: TGTGCCAGCAGTGAGAGGGGGCGTGGGACCGGGGAGCTGTTTTTT. Translating it yields CASSERGRGTGELFF.

This clone was observed once. The V and J genes are TRBV7-6 and TRBJ1-1; the D gene is possibly TRBD1 (6 bases). CDR1 is SGHVS and CDR2 is FNYEAQ in the germline V gene. CDR3 length: 15 residues. Trimming took off 5 bases at V and 0 bases at J, with 13 bases between the two ends. This CDR3 is CASSLGGGMNTEAFF. The DNA for the CDR3 is TGTGCCAGCAGCCTAGGGGGGGGTATGAACACTGAAGCTTTCTTT.

The rearrangement uses TRBV27 and TRBJ2-3; TRBD2 agrees at 9 bases. Unmatched junction bases numbered 11, after V lost 6 bases and J lost 7 bases. The V gene's germline CDR1 is MNHEY and CDR2 SMNVEV (reference sequence). This CDR3 is 15 amino acids long. In DNA, the CDR3 is TGTGCCAGCAGACAGCCCGGAGCGGGAGGCAATACGCAGTATTTT. Translation: CASRQPGAGGNTQYF.

The V gene is TRBV5-6, the J gene TRBJ1-2; 10 positions agree with TRBD1. The CDR3 is made up of 14 amino acids. Germline assignment: CDR1 SGHDT and CDR2 YYEEEE. Germline trimming cut 4 bases from V and 3 bases from J; bases unmatched to any gene: 3. The DNA of the CDR3 is TGTGCCAGCAGCCGACAGGGGGCTGACTATGGCTACACCTTC. Encoded protein: CASSRQGADYGYTF.

V gene TRBV29-1 combines with J gene TRBJ1-4, with 11 bases that match TRBD1. CDR1 is SQVTM and CDR2 is ANQGSEA in the germline V gene. This CDR3 contains 14 residues. The V gene end was trimmed by 4 bases and the J gene end by 8 bases; junction bases not matched to a gene: 6. CDR3 coding DNA: TGCAGCGTTGGGTGGACAGGGGGCCAGGAAAAACTGTTTTTT. Translating gives CSVGWTGGQEKLFF.

The genes are TRBV29-1 and TRBJ2-1, with 9 bases lining up with TRBD2. V lost 3 bases and J lost 7; bases outside the gene matches: 7. CDR1 and CDR2 from the germline V gene are SQVTM and ANQGSEA. This CDR3 has 14 amino acids. The CDR3 DNA follows: TGCAGCGTTGAGAGCGGGAGGTTTTGGAATGAGCAGTTCTTC. This codes for CSVESGRFWNEQFF.

This clone showed up just once. The V call is TRBV27, the J call TRBJ2-1; D unclear. V dropped 4 bases and J dropped 9 bases, with 13 bases sitting between them. Germline V gene sequence: CDR1 MNHEY, CDR2 SMNVEV (reference sequence). CDR3 size: 13 residues. The CDR3 DNA reads as TGTGCCAGCAGTTCTTCTCCCCTCAGTGAGCAGTTCTTC. Its protein product is CASSSSPLSEQFF.

This rearrangement joins TRBV27 to TRBJ1-2, with 9 bases identical to TRBD1. V shed 7 bases and J 4 bases; nucleotides not matched to a gene: 7. Germline lookup yields CDR1 MNHEY and CDR2 SMNVEV (reference sequence). The CDR3 length is 14 residues. In DNA form, the CDR3 reads TGTGCCAGCACTCCGACAGGGGGGTTCTATGGCTACACCTTC. This codes for CASTPTGGFYGYTF.

The chain employs TRBV7-2 and TRBJ2-5; 7 positions agree with TRBD2. V gave up 5 bases and J gave up 5 bases; unmatched junction bases: 14. CDR3 size: 16 residues. Germline lookup yields CDR1 SGHTA and CDR2 FQGNSA. The CDR3 loop is CASSPSTSRPGETQYF. CDR3 nucleotides: TGTGCCAGCAGCCCGTCGACTAGCAGACCAGGGGAGACCCAGTACTTC.

This chain connects TRBV7-8 to TRBJ1-1, with no clear D. CDR3 length: 14 amino acids. V shed 4 bases and J shed 2 bases, with 11 bases lying between them. The germline V gene has CDR1 SGHVS and CDR2 FQNEAQ. CDR3 region: CASSWAGFNTEAFF. In DNA, the CDR3 is TGTGCCAGCAGCTGGGCGGGGTTCAACACTGAAGCTTTCTTT.

The chain links TRBV27 to TRBJ2-3; tentative D call: TRBD1 (6 bases). CDR1 and CDR2 from the germline V gene are MNHEY and SMNVEV (reference sequence). The CDR3 is 12 amino acids. V was shortened by 7 bases and J by 3 bases, with 8 bases between the two germline ends. This CDR3 reads CASNRATDTQYF. CDR3 coding DNA: TGTGCCAGCAACAGGGCGACAGATACGCAGTATTTT.

The chain combines TRBV7-6 with TRBJ1-4; no firm D call. The CDR3 consists of 15 residues. Trimming removed 1 base from V and 5 bases from J, with 11 bases in between. Germline CDR1 and CDR2: SGHVS and FNYEAQ. The CDR3 sequence: CASSLVPGRNEKLFF. CDR3 bases: TGTGCCAGCAGCTTAGTTCCCGGGAGAAATGAAAAACTGTTTTTT.

This clone was counted once. The J gene is TRBJ2-3, the V gene TRBV6-6; possibly TRBD1 for D (6 bases). The CDR3 runs 16 residues. The germline V gene has CDR1 MNHNY and CDR2 SVGAGI (reference sequence). Between the trimmed V and J ends, which lost 5 bases and 1 base, there was a span of 16 bases. The CDR3: CASSQIQGSGTDTQYF. In DNA, the CDR3 is TGTGCCAGCAGTCAAATACAGGGTTCTGGCACAGATACGCAGTATTTT.

This clone was found once. The chain combines TRBV28 with TRBJ2-3, with a possible D match to TRBD2 (6 bases). The V gene lost 3 bases and the J gene lost 4 bases, with 14 bases spanning the gap. CDR1 and CDR2 (germline): MDHEN, SYDVKM. This CDR3 has 15 residues. This chain's CDR3 is CASSFTGEGPDTQYF. DNA for the CDR3: TGTGCCAGCAGTTTTACGGGAGAAGGACCAGATACGCAGTATTTT.

The CDR3 sequence: CASSQRGTSRETQYF. In nucleotides, the CDR3 is TGTGCCAGCAGCCAACGCGGGACTAGCAGAGAGACCCAGTACTTC. This chain links TRBV2 with TRBJ2-5; TRBD2 matches 9 bases. Germline CDR1 reads SNHLY; CDR2 reads FYNNEI. The CDR3 sequence is 15 residues long. After removal of 6 bases from V and 4 bases from J, the junction contained 9 bases not matched to a gene.

The genes are TRBV6-1 and TRBJ2-3; 9 nucleotides line up with TRBD2. V was clipped by 3 bases and J by 4 bases; unmatched bases: 5. CDR3 length: 15 amino acids. From germline, CDR1 is MNHNS and CDR2 SASEGT. The CDR3 nucleotides read TGTGCCAGCAGTGAGGCGGGAGGGAATGCAGATACGCAGTATTTT. As protein: CASSEAGGNADTQYF.

The J gene is TRBJ1-5, the V gene TRBV4-2, with D possibly being TRBD1 (5 bases). V lost 0 bases and J 4 bases, leaving 7 bases between the germline ends. The CDR3 spans 14 residues. The germline V gene encodes CDR1 LGHNA and CDR2 YNFKEQ. The CDR3 bases are TGTGCCAGCAGCCAAGATGGGGGGAATCAGCCCCAGCATTTT. Protein: CASSQDGGNQPQHF.

The gene calls are TRBV29-1 and TRBJ1-2; 8 bases line up with TRBD1. CDR1 and CDR2 (germline): SQVTM, ANQGSEA. The CDR3 extends over 13 amino acids. Trimming removed 4 bases from V and 4 bases from J; junction bases left unmatched: 5. CDR3 protein: CSVGGTGRYGYTF. CDR3 nucleotides: TGCAGCGTTGGGGGGACAGGCCGCTATGGCTACACCTTC.